This T cell receptor beta chain originates from a study of human T cells and chemical hapten exposure. On the study more broadly: Sensitization applied 2% DPC to approximately 2 cm by approximately 2 cm of upper inner arm skin.

As for time point: patch test 3, about 24 weeks after DPC sensitization. The sample's treatment: therapeutic diphenylcyclopropenone sensitization with weekly scalp DPC. The V gene lost 6 bases and the J gene lost 3 bases, with 6 bases spanning the gap. The CDR3 loop spans 12 amino acids. Via MiXCR, TCRdb re-called the RACE reads, giving one row per CDR3 protein. The data show about 160,000 distinct CDR3 sequences, 25% to 35% seen once. V and J are TRBV12-3 or TRBV12-4 and TRBJ2-1; a weak D match, TRBD2 (5 bases). Sequenced here: whole blood, sampled in connection with sensitization to the hapten diphenylcyclopropenone (DPC). The sequence was obtained from a woman aged 18 to 35 with alopecia areata. Some clones in this sample may be carry-over from other donors' samples. CDR3 loop: CASRDYYNEQFF. CDR3 DNA sequence: TGTGCCAGCAGAGACTACTACAATGAGCAGTTCTTC.